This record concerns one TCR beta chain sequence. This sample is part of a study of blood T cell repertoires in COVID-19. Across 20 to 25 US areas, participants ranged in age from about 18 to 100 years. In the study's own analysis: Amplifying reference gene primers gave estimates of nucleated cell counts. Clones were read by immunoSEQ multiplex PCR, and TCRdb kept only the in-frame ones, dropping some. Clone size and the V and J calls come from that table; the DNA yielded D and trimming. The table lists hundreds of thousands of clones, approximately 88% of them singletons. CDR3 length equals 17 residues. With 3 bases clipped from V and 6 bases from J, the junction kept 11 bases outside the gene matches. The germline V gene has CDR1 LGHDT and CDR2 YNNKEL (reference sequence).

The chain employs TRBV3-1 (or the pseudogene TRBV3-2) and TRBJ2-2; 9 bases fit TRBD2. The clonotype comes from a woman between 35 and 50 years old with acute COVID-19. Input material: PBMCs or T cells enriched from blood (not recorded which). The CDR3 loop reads CASSQVFSAGGSGELFF. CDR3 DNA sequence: TGTGCCAGCAGCCAGGTCTTTTCGGCGGGAGGGTCCGGGGAGCTGTTTTTT.